The 27 T cell receptor beta chains presented below share a single source sample, sequenced in a study of PD-L1 blockade in urothelial cancer. The protocol was immunoSEQ multiplex PCR, while the TCRdb copy is restricted to in-frame clones and leaves out a portion. The repertoire holds approximately 26,000 clones, 65% to 90% seen once, with roughly a third in the top ten. The sequences come from PBMCs, collected around atezolizumab (anti-PD-L1) treatment. These receptors were obtained from a man in his 60s with urothelial cancer.

The rearrangement links TRBV11-2 to TRBJ1-1, with a weak D call TRBD1 (5 bases). CDR3 length: 14 residues. V was pared by 5 bases and J by 6 bases, with 16 bases between. The germline CDR1 and CDR2 sequences are SGHAT and FQNNGV. The CDR3 DNA reads as TGTGCCAGCAGCAGACCGGACCCGGGGGCTGAAGCTTTCTTT. Amino acid sequence: CASSRPDPGAEAFF.

The CDR3 DNA follows: TGTGCCAGCAGCGTAGTGAGCGGGACAGGGGGCGAGCAGTACTTC. It translates to CASSVVSGTGGEQYF. V usage is TRBV9 and J usage is TRBJ2-7; TRBD1 agrees at 11 bases. This CDR3 has 15 residues. V trimming: 0 bases; J trimming: 6 bases; junction bases outside the gene matches: 5. CDR1 is SGDLS and CDR2 is YYNGEE in the germline V gene.

CDR3 sequence reads: CAWSVGGNPQFF. CDR3 DNA: TGTGCCTGGAGTGTAGGCGGGAATCCCCAGTTCTTC. The V and J genes are TRBV30 and TRBJ2-1, with a weak D call TRBD2 (6 bases). The V end was cut by 0 bases, the J end by 13 bases, with 13 bases between. The CDR3 sequence is 12 residues long. Germline CDR1 reads GTSNPN; CDR2 reads SVGIG (reference sequence).

This clone was seen a single time. The DNA of the CDR3 is TGTGCCAGCTTCCGTACCCCCACAGGGGAGCTGTTTTTT. Translating gives CASFRTPTGELFF. The chain is built from TRBV16 and TRBJ2-2; no clear D. The germline V and J ends were trimmed by 8 bases and 8 bases, with 15 bases remaining between them. Looked up from germline, CDR1 is KGHSY and CDR2 is FQNENV. The CDR3 loop spans 13 amino acids.

The CDR3 reads CASSPIRETNEKLFF. As DNA, the CDR3 is TGTGCCAGCAGCCCTATCAGGGAAACTAATGAAAAACTGTTTTTT. The chain combines TRBV7-9 with TRBJ1-4; TRBD1 is a possible D gene (5 bases). In germline, CDR1 is SEHNR, CDR2 FQNEAQ (reference sequence). This CDR3 contains 15 residues. The germline V and J ends were trimmed by 5 bases and 1 base, with 11 bases remaining between them.

This chain uses TRBV12-5 with TRBJ2-1; 9 bases map to TRBD2. CDR1 and CDR2 from the germline V gene are LGHNT and FRNRAP. The CDR3 totals 15 residues. The J segment lost 9 bases and the V segment lost 0 bases, leaving 6 bases of the junction unmatched. CDR3 in DNA: TGTGCTAGTGGTTTGGTAAGATTAGCGGGAGTTGAGCAGTTCTTC. As protein: CASGLVRLAGVEQFF.

The chain uses TRBV4-2 and TRBJ2-1, with a tentative D call TRBD2 (6 bases). V was trimmed by 3 bases and J by 5 bases, leaving 17 bases between them. The CDR3 contains 16 residues. Germline V gives CDR1 LGHNA, CDR2 YNFKEQ. Here the CDR3 reads CASSQSLGGVNNEQFF. The CDR3 nucleotides read TGTGCCAGCAGCCAGAGCCTGGGGGGAGTAAACAATGAGCAGTTCTTC.

The gene calls are TRBV6-6 and TRBJ2-5; tentative D call: TRBD2 (7 bases). Germline V CDR1 and CDR2: MNHNY, SVGAGI (reference sequence). The germline V and J ends were trimmed by 4 bases and 0 bases, with 15 bases remaining between them. The length of the CDR3 is 16 residues. CDR3 coding DNA: TGTGCCAGCAGTTCTTGGTGGGAGGGGGACCAAGAGACCCAGTACTTC. Translated, it gives CASSSWWEGDQETQYF.

Here the CDR3 DNA reads TGTGCCAGCTCATCAACAAGACAGGTTGCTGAAGCTTTCTTT. Translating gives CASSSTRQVAEAFF. The genes are TRBV18 and TRBJ1-1; a weak D match, TRBD1 (6 bases). This CDR3 comprises 14 residues. With 5 bases removed from V and 6 bases from J, the gap between germline ends came to 16 bases. Germline V gene sequence: CDR1 KGHSH, CDR2 LQKENI.

This chain uses TRBV5-6 with TRBJ1-1; 10 positions match TRBD1. The trim removed 4 bases at V and 0 bases at J, leaving 6 bases unmatched. The CDR3 consists of 16 residues. Looked up from germline, CDR1 is SGHDT and CDR2 is YYEEEE. The CDR3, as DNA: TGTGCCAGCAGCCCGGGACAGGGGTGGATGAACACTGAAGCTTTCTTT. Translated: CASSPGQGWMNTEAFF.

The V and J genes are TRBV5-1 and TRBJ1-4, with D possibly being TRBD1 (5 bases). This CDR3 has 15 amino acids. Trimming took 0 bases from V and 5 from J, leaving 11 bases between them. Looked up from germline, CDR1 is SGHRS and CDR2 is YFSETQ. The CDR3 is CASSLVADKNEKLFF. CDR3 coding DNA: TGCGCCAGCAGCTTGGTGGCGGACAAAAATGAAAAACTGTTTTTT.

The chain links TRBV5-4 to TRBJ2-1, with 7 bases matching TRBD1. The CDR3 is 15 residues long. Looked up from germline, CDR1 is SGHNT and CDR2 is YYREEE (reference sequence). V gave up 4 bases and J gave up 2 bases; unmatched junction bases: 6. DNA of the CDR3: TGTGCCAGCAGCCAAGACAGGGAAGCCTACAATGAGCAGTTCTTC. Protein sequence: CASSQDREAYNEQFF.

This chain connects TRBV6-5 to TRBJ2-3, with D possibly being TRBD1 (5 bases). The CDR3 spans 13 residues. The V end lost 6 bases, the J end lost 8 bases, and 15 bases lay between the germline ends. Germline values: CDR1 MNHEY, CDR2 SVGAGI. The CDR3 spells CASRDPTVFTQYF. CDR3 bases: TGTGCCAGCAGGGATCCGACAGTATTTACGCAGTATTTT.

This chain uses TRBV29-1 with TRBJ2-5; 9 bases are a match to TRBD1. This CDR3 has 14 residues. With 3 bases clipped from V and 4 bases from J, the junction kept 6 bases outside the gene matches. CDR1 and CDR2 from the germline V gene are SQVTM and ANQGSEA. The CDR3 is CSVEVGTGRETQYF. The CDR3 DNA is TGCAGCGTTGAGGTGGGGACAGGGAGAGAGACCCAGTACTTC.

The rearrangement joins TRBV7-6 to TRBJ2-1, with 7 nucleotides matching TRBD2. Per the germline V gene, CDR1 is SGHVS and CDR2 is FNYEAQ. This CDR3 spans 16 amino acids. V shed 6 bases, J shed 0 bases, and the junction held 8 bases outside the gene matches. The chain's CDR3 is CASRRSGGDSYNEQFF. The CDR3 DNA is TGTGCCAGCAGGCGTAGTGGGGGGGACTCCTACAATGAGCAGTTCTTC. Looking up the rest from reference TRBV7-6 and TRBJ2-1 gives the full variable domain: GAGVSQSPRYKVTKRGQDVALRCDPISGHVSLYWYRQALGQGPEFLTYFNYEAQQDKSGLPNDRFSAERPEGSISTLTIQRTEQRDSAMYRCASRRSGGDSYNEQFFGPGTRLTVL.

The V call is TRBV10-1, the J call TRBJ2-7, with 11 nucleotides matching TRBD2. The CDR3 covers 13 residues. V dropped 8 bases and J dropped 5; count of bases not matched to a gene: 5. The germline V gene encodes CDR1 WNHNN and CDR2 SYGVQD (reference sequence). In DNA form, the CDR3 reads TGCGCCAGCCAACTAGCGGGAGCTGACGAGCAGTACTTC. Protein: CASQLAGADEQYF.

The sample holds a few counts of this clone. This chain joins TRBV18 and TRBJ1-1; D unclear. The germline V gene encodes CDR1 KGHSH and CDR2 LQKENI. The CDR3 spans 12 residues. Trimming stripped 1 base from V and 6 bases from J, with 6 bases between. CDR3 nucleotides: TGTGCCAGCTCACCACGGCAGGCTGAAGCTTTCTTT. It encodes CASSPRQAEAFF.

The chain carries TRBV11-2 and TRBJ2-2; 8 nucleotides align to TRBD1. Germline V CDR1 and CDR2: SGHAT, FQNNGV. The V gene end was trimmed by 1 base and the J gene end by 5 bases; junction bases not matched to a gene: 3. The CDR3 totals 15 residues. The CDR3 coding sequence is TGTGCCAGCAGCTTAGGGGACAGGTGGACCGGGGAGCTGTTTTTT. Its translation: CASSLGDRWTGELFF.

The genes are TRBV4-1 and TRBJ2-5; D call uncertain. The germline V gene encodes CDR1 MGHRA and CDR2 YSYEKL. This CDR3 has 15 residues. Deletions cut 1 base from V and 0 bases from J, with 9 bases between. CDR3 residues: CASSQGYTDQETQYF. Written as DNA, the CDR3 is TGCGCCAGCAGCCAAGGTTACACAGACCAAGAGACCCAGTACTTC.

This clone was counted only a few times. The chain couples TRBV5-1 to TRBJ2-3; no firm D call. V dropped 0 bases and J dropped 0 bases, with 5 bases sitting between them. The CDR3 loop spans 14 amino acids. Per the germline V gene, CDR1 is SGHRS and CDR2 is YFSETQ. In nucleotides, the CDR3 is TGCGCCAGCAGCTTGGATCAGAGCACAGATACGCAGTATTTT. The encoded protein is CASSLDQSTDTQYF.

The J gene is TRBJ2-1, the V gene TRBV5-1; TRBD1 matches 7 bases. Per the germline V gene, CDR1 is SGHRS and CDR2 is YFSETQ. Trimming removed 4 bases from V and 0 bases from J; junction bases left unmatched: 7. The CDR3 is 16 residues long. The CDR3 loop reads CASSRLTGNSYNEQFF. DNA of the CDR3: TGCGCCAGCAGCAGATTGACAGGGAACTCCTACAATGAGCAGTTCTTC.

This chain links TRBV5-1 with TRBJ2-7; TRBD1 matches at 8 bases. This CDR3 spans 15 amino acids. Germline lookup yields CDR1 SGHRS and CDR2 YFSETQ. Losses at the gene ends were 3 bases for V and 3 bases for J; bases not matched to a gene: 8. The CDR3 sequence is CASSYGGTGNYEQYF. The CDR3 region has the DNA TGCGCCAGCAGCTATGGGGGGACAGGAAACTACGAGCAGTACTTC. The variable domain in full, completed from reference TRBV5-1 and TRBJ2-7, reads KAGVTQTPRYLIKTRGQQVTLSCSPISGHRSVSWYQQTPGQGLQFLFEYFSETQRNKGNFPGRFSGRQFSNSRSEMNVSTLELGDSALYLCASSYGGTGNYEQYFGPGTRLTVT.

This clone is a singleton in its sample. The J gene is TRBJ2-2, the V gene TRBV4-1, with 8 bases identical to TRBD1. Per germline, CDR1 MGHRA and CDR2 YSYEKL. The CDR3 has 16 residues. Trimming removed 4 bases from V and 3 bases from J; junction bases left unmatched: 7. In nucleotides, the CDR3 is TGCGCCAGCAGCCCATGGGAACAGGGGGACACCGGGGAGCTGTTTTTT. Residues: CASSPWEQGDTGELFF.

This rearrangement joins TRBV5-1 to TRBJ2-5; TRBD1 matches at 9 bases. The CDR3 spans 20 residues. V lost 0 bases, J lost 2 bases, and 17 bases stayed unmatched. Germline V gene lookup returns CDR1 SGHRS and CDR2 YFSETQ. CDR3 nucleotide sequence: TGCGCCAGCAGCTTGGATAGTCGTCGGGACAGGGTCCGGGGGCAAGAGACCCAGTACTTC. It specifies CASSLDSRRDRVRGQETQYF.

This rearrangement joins TRBV4-2 to TRBJ1-1; D may be TRBD1 (5 bases). CDR3 length equals 13 residues. Germline values: CDR1 LGHNA, CDR2 YNFKEQ. Deletions cut 4 bases from V and 2 bases from J, with 8 bases between. The CDR3 region has the DNA TGTGCCAGCAGCCTGACAGCTAACACTGAAGCTTTCTTT. Amino acid sequence: CASSLTANTEAFF.

The rearrangement joins TRBV7-9 to TRBJ1-2; tentatively, D is TRBD1 (6 bases). CDR3 length equals 18 residues. The germline V gene encodes CDR1 SEHNR and CDR2 FQNEAQ (reference sequence). Trimming took off 2 bases at V and 1 base at J, with 20 bases between the two ends. In DNA form, the CDR3 reads TGTGCCAGCAGCTTACGATCTGGGGGACAAGTGATTAACTATGGCTACACCTTC. Protein product: CASSLRSGGQVINYGYTF.

The V gene is TRBV12-5, the J gene TRBJ1-3; tentatively, D is TRBD1 (6 bases). This CDR3 spans 16 amino acids. Per the germline V gene, CDR1 is LGHNT and CDR2 is FRNRAP. Trimming removed 6 bases at V and 0 bases at J, with 15 bases between. The CDR3 DNA is TGTGCTAGTGGCCTAGGACAGCCCGGCTCTGGAAACACCATATATTTT. Translated, it gives CASGLGQPGSGNTIYF.